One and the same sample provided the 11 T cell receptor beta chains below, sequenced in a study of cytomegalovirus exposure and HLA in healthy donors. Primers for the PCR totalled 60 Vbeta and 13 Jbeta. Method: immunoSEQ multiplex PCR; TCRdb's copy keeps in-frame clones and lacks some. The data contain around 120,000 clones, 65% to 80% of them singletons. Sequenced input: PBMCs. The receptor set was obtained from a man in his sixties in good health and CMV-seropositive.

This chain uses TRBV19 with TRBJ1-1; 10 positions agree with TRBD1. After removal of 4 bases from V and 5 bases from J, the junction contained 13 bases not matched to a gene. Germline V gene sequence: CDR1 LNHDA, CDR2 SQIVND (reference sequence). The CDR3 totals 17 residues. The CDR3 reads CASSTARDRGWETEAFF. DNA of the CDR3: TGTGCCAGTAGTACAGCCCGGGACAGGGGATGGGAAACTGAAGCTTTCTTT.

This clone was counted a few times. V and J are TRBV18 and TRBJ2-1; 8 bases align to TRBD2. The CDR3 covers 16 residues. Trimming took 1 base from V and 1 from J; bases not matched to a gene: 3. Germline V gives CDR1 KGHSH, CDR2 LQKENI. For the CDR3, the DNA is TGTGCCAGCTCACCACTGTCTAGCGGGTCCTACAATGAGCAGTTCTTC. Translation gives CASSPLSSGSYNEQFF.

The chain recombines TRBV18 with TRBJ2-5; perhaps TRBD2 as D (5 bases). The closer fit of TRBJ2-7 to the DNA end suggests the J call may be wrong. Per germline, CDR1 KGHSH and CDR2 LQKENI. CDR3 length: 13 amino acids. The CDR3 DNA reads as TGTGCCAGCTCACCCGGCGCTAGCAACGAGCAGTACTTC. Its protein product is CASSPGASNEQYF.

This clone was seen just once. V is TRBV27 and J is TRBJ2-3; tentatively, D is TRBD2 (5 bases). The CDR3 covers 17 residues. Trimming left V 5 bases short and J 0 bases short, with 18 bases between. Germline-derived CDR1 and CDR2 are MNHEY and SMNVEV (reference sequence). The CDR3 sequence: CASSLPTLAGSTDTQYF. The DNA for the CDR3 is TGTGCCAGCAGTCTACCGACCCTTGCGGGTAGCACAGATACGCAGTATTTT.

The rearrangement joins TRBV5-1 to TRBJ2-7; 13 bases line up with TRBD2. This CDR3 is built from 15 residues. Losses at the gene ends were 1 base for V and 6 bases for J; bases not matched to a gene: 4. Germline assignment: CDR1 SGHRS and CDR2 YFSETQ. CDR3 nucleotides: TGCGCCAGCAGCTTGCCGGGACTAGCGGGATCCGAGCAGTACTTC. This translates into CASSLPGLAGSEQYF.

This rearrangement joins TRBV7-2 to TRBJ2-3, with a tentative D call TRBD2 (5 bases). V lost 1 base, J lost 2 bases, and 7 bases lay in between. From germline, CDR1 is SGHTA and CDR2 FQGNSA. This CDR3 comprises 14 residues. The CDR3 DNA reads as TGTGCCAGCAGCTTAGTCGGGGTCACAGATACGCAGTATTTT. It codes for CASSLVGVTDTQYF.

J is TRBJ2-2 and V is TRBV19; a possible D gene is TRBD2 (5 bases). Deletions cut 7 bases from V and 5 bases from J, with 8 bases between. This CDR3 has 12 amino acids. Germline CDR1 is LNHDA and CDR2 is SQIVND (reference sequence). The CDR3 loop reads CASIEGTGELFF. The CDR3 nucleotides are TGTGCCAGTATTGAGGGAACCGGGGAGCTGTTTTTT.

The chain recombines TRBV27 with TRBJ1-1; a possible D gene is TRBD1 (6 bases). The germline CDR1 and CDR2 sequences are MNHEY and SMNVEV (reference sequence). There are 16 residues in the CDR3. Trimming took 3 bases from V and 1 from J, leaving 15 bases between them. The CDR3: CASSFSGTFPNTEAFF. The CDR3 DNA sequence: TGTGCCAGCAGTTTTTCCGGGACATTCCCGAACACTGAAGCTTTCTTT.

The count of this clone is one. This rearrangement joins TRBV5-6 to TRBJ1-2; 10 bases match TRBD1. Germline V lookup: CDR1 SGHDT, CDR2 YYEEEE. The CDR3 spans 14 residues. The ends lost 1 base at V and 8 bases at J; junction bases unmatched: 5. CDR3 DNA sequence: TGTGCCAGCAGCTTGCCTGGGACAGGGGTCGGCTACACCTTC. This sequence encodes CASSLPGTGVGYTF.

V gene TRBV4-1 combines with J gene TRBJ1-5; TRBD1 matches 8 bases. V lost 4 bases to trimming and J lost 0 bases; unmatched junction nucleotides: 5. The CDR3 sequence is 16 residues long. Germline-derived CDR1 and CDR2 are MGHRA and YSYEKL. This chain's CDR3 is CASSPGQGYSNQPQHF. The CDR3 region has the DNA TGCGCCAGCAGCCCAGGACAGGGTTATAGCAATCAGCCCCAGCATTTT.

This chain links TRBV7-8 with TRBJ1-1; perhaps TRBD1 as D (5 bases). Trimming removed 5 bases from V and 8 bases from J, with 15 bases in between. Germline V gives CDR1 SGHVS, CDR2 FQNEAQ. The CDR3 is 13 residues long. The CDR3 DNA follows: TGTGCCAGCAGCCAGGAACTGGGGGGGGAAGCTTTCTTT. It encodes CASSQELGGEAFF.